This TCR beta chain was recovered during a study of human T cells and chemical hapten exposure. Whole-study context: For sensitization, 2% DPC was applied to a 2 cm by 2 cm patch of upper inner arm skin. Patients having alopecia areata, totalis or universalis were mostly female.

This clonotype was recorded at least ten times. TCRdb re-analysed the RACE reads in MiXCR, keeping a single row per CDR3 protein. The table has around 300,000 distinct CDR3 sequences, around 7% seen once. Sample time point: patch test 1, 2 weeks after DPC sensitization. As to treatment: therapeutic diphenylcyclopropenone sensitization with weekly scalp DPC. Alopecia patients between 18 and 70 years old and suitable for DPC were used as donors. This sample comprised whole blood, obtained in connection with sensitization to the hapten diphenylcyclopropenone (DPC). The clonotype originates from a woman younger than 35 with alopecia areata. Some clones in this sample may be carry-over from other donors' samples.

For the CDR3, the DNA is TGCAGTGCCAGGACTAGCGGGGGACTGCAGTACTTC. This encodes CSARTSGGLQYF. This rearrangement joins TRBV20-1 to TRBJ2-7; 13 nucleotides line up with TRBD2. The CDR3 has 12 amino acids. Trimming cost V 6 bases and J 9 bases; bases outside gene matches: 5. Germline V gives CDR1 DFQATT, CDR2 SNEGSKA (reference sequence).